What follows is one TCR beta chain and its context. This sample was taken from a study of blood T cell repertoires in COVID-19. Trimming cost V 5 bases and J 7 bases, with 15 bases left between them. Germline V gene lookup returns CDR1 SGHVS and CDR2 FQNEAQ. This CDR3 contains 14 residues. The repertoire was sequenced with immunoSEQ multiplex PCR; TCRdb's copy has only in-frame clones and lacks some. The sample lists 170,000 or so clones, roughly 90% occurring once. Source material: PBMCs or T cells enriched from blood (not recorded which). This TCR came from a woman aged 50 to 65 who had recovered from COVID-19. V and J are TRBV7-8 and TRBJ2-1; tentative D call: TRBD2 (6 bases). For the CDR3, the DNA is TGTGCCAGCAGCCCGCGGGACCGAAGTAATGAGCAGTTCTTC. This gives the protein CASSPRDRSNEQFF.